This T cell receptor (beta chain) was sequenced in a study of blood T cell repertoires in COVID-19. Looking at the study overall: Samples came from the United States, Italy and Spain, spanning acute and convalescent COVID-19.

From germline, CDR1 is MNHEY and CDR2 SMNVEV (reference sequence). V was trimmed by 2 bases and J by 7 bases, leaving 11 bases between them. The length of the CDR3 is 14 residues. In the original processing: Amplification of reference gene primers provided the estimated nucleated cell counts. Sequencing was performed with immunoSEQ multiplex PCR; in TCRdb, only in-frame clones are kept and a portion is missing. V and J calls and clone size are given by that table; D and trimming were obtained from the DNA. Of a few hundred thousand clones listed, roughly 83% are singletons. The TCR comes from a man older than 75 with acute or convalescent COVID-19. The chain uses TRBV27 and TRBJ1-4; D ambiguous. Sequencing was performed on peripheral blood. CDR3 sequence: CASSLMGSGEKLFF. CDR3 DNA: TGTGCCAGCAGTTTAATGGGCAGTGGTGAAAAACTGTTTTTT.